This TCR beta chain was sequenced during a study of blood T cells in healthy people across ages. CDR1 is ENHRY, CDR2 SYGVKD, per germline. The CDR3 has 16 residues. With 2 bases removed from V and 2 bases from J, the gap between germline ends came to 13 bases. This clonotype appeared a few times. Combining a sample-barcoded 5' primer with a J-beta primer mix, a second PCR ran for roughly 7 to 12 cycles. Each cDNA molecule, via a template-switch adaptor with 12 random nucleotides, was tagged. TCRdb called the 5' RACE reads again in MiXCR, with one record for every CDR3 protein. The repertoire includes fewer than 1,200,000 distinct CDR3 sequences, approximately 26% of them detected once, and about 0.69% sits in the top ten. The same data also contributed to another study, on T cells of mothers and their children.

Sequenced: blood. The chain is built from TRBV10-3 and TRBJ2-1; unclear D gene. This TCR came from a girl aged 2 to 9 in good health. The CDR3 coding sequence is TGTGCCATCAGTGAGGGGGTACCCACCACCTACAATGAGCAGTTCTTC. This sequence encodes CAISEGVPTTYNEQFF.